Below are 10 T cell receptor beta chains sequenced from a single sample in a study of blood T cell repertoires in COVID-19. Profiling relied on immunoSEQ multiplex PCR, and the TCRdb table lists in-frame clones only, not all of them. The table includes about 160,000 clones, around four fifths detected once. Sequencing was done on a sample of peripheral blood. Receptor source: a man between 65 and 85 years old with acute or convalescent COVID-19.

The chain carries TRBV10-3 and TRBJ1-2, with 12 bases lining up with TRBD1. The CDR3 covers 14 residues. The V segment lost 6 bases and the J segment 8 bases; nucleotides outside the gene matches: 7. The germline V gene has CDR1 ENHRY and CDR2 SYGVKD. CDR3 protein: CAISGGQGAIGYTF. In DNA, the CDR3 is TGTGCCATCAGCGGGGGACAGGGGGCGATCGGCTACACCTTC.

CDR3 residues: CASSLAPGLAGEETQYF. DNA of the CDR3: TGCGCCAGCAGCTTGGCCCCGGGACTAGCGGGTGAAGAGACCCAGTACTTC. V and J are TRBV5-1 and TRBJ2-5, with TRBD2 identical over 12 bases. V dropped 0 bases and J dropped 3; count of bases not matched to a gene: 6. Germline V gene sequence: CDR1 SGHRS, CDR2 YFSETQ. The length of the CDR3 is 17 residues.

The genes are TRBV15 and TRBJ1-2; tentative D call: TRBD1 (5 bases). The CDR3 covers 16 residues. V was pared by 2 bases and J by 4 bases, with 17 bases between. CDR1 is LNHNV and CDR2 is YYDKDF in the germline V gene (reference sequence). This CDR3 is CATSRQKTVTIYGYTF. As DNA, the CDR3 is TGTGCCACCAGCAGACAAAAGACAGTAACGATCTATGGCTACACCTTC.

V and J are TRBV24-1 and TRBJ2-3, with D tentatively TRBD1 (6 bases). This CDR3 has 14 amino acids. The germline gives CDR1 KGHDR, CDR2 SFDVKD. Trimming removed 3 bases at V and 3 bases at J, with 9 bases between. The CDR3 DNA follows: TGTGCCACCAGTGATGTAACAGGGACAGATACGCAGTATTTT. Its translation is CATSDVTGTDTQYF.

This clone was observed a single time. The chain is built from TRBV13 and TRBJ1-2; 8 bases are a match to TRBD1. V was pared by 5 bases and J by 8 bases, with 10 bases of the junction left unmatched. Germline CDR1 and CDR2: PRHDT and FYEKMQ (reference sequence). The CDR3 totals 14 residues. The CDR3 nucleotides read TGTGCCAGCAGCCCAGACAGGGGTGAGAGGGGCTACACCTTC. It translates to CASSPDRGERGYTF.

This chain connects TRBV19 to TRBJ2-5; 16 bases are a match to TRBD2. The CDR3 extends over 18 amino acids. V was clipped by 5 bases and J by 5 bases; unmatched bases: 11. CDR1 is LNHDA, CDR2 SQIVND, per germline (reference sequence). The CDR3 sequence is CASSQPGLAGGPRETQYF. For the CDR3, the DNA is TGTGCCAGTAGTCAACCGGGACTAGCGGGGGGGCCTCGGGAGACCCAGTACTTC. Full variable domain (outside the CDR3, taken from reference TRBV19 and TRBJ2-5): DGGITQSPKYLFRKEGQNVTLSCEQNLNHDAMYWYRQDPGQGLRLIYYSQIVNDFQKGDIAEGYSVSREKKESFPLTVTSAQKNPTAFYLCASSQPGLAGGPRETQYFGPGTRLLVL.

The chain combines TRBV2 with TRBJ2-5; 7 bases are a match to TRBD1. Unmatched junction bases numbered 8, after V lost 6 bases and J lost 7 bases. The CDR3 is 13 residues long. In germline, CDR1 is SNHLY, CDR2 FYNNEI. The CDR3 spells CASRRGRLGTQYF. The CDR3 DNA reads TGTGCCAGCAGAAGGGGGCGCTTGGGGACCCAGTACTTC.

The chain carries TRBV19 and TRBJ1-2, with D maybe TRBD1 (5 bases). This CDR3 is 11 amino acids long. Germline V gene data show CDR1 as LNHDA and CDR2 as SQIVND (reference sequence). The V gene lost 11 bases and the J gene lost 7 bases, with 14 bases spanning the gap. CDR3 amino acids: CAAGPTRGYTF. In DNA, the CDR3 is TGTGCCGCGGGGCCGACGCGTGGCTACACCTTC.

V and J are TRBV3-1 (or the pseudogene TRBV3-2) and TRBJ1-3, with 7 bases that match TRBD1. The CDR3 consists of 17 residues. Germline loops: CDR1 LGHDT, CDR2 YNNKEL (reference sequence). With V trimmed by 4 bases and J by 4 bases, 13 bases remained unmatched. The CDR3 region has the DNA TGTGCCAGCAGCCTACACAGTGACAGGGTAGCCGGAAACACCATATATTTT. Amino acids: CASSLHSDRVAGNTIYF.

This clone occurred once. The J gene is TRBJ2-1, the V gene TRBV3-1 (or the pseudogene TRBV3-2), with a weak D call TRBD2 (7 bases). This CDR3 comprises 15 residues. The ends were cut back, 4 bases at V and 7 bases at J, with 17 bases in the middle. Germline CDR1 LGHDT, CDR2 YNNKEL (reference sequence). The CDR3 loop reads CASSPGRGARNEQFF. CDR3 DNA sequence: TGTGCCAGCAGCCCAGGTCGGGGGGCGCGGAATGAGCAGTTCTTC.